Listed below are T cell receptor beta chains from one sample, sequenced in a study of blood T cell repertoires in COVID-19. Libraries were prepared by immunoSEQ multiplex PCR; TCRdb keeps only in-frame clonotypes and omits some of them. The table shows 230,000 or so clones, with around 90% occurring only once. The specimen sequenced was peripheral blood. The receptors were sampled from a woman aged 60-70 years with COVID-19, enrolled during active disease. The CDR3 runs from the conserved cysteine through the conserved F or W. Each record gives: CDR3 length, clone size, D gene, J gene, V gene, CDR3 protein, CDR3 DNA. The D gene is left open where the match is weak. Rows may omit the clone size; those that give it use once, few, many or a size class.

14 once TRBD2 TRBJ2-1 TRBV10-3 CAISVLAGGHEQFF TGTGCCATCAGCGTACTAGCGGGGGGGCATGAGCAGTTCTTC
13 . TRBD1 TRBJ2-5 TRBV5-1 CASSSQGVETQYF TGCGCCAGCAGCTCACAGGGGGTAGAGACCCAGTACTTC
15 . TRBD1 TRBJ1-1 TRBV19 CASSIAGTGVREAFF TGTGCCAGTAGTATCGCCGGGACAGGGGTCAGAGAAGCTTTCTTT
11 . . TRBJ1-1 TRBV20-1 CRGTMNTEAFF TGCAGAGGGACAATGAACACTGAAGCTTTCTTT
16 . TRBD2 TRBJ2-1 TRBV5-4 CASSPARTSLSNEQFF TGTGCCAGCAGCCCCGCCCGGACTAGCTTATCCAATGAGCAGTTCTTC
16 . . TRBJ2-2 TRBV29-1 CSASRGEAINTGELFF TGCAGCGCCTCGCGGGGAGAAGCTATAAACACCGGGGAGCTGTTTTTT
18 . TRBD2 TRBJ2-2 TRBV18 CASSPPKPGGGYTGELFF TGTGCCAGCTCACCACCCAAACCCGGCGGGGGGTACACCGGGGAGCTGTTTTTT
14 . . TRBJ2-5 TRBV5-4 CASVGRGVEETQYF TGTGCCAGCGTAGGGAGGGGGGTGGAAGAGACCCAGTACTTC
13 . TRBD1 TRBJ1-6 TRBV12-3/TRBV12-4 CASSNRGNSPLHF TGTGCCAGCAGTAACAGGGGCAATTCACCCCTCCACTTT
14 . TRBD2 TRBJ2-7 TRBV7-9 CASSSPGLAGEQYF TGTGCCAGCAGCTCGCCGGGACTAGCTGGCGAGCAGTACTTC
15 . TRBD1 TRBJ2-3 TRBV18 CASSPRQGSTDTQYF TGTGCCAGCTCACCAAGACAGGGAAGCACAGATACGCAGTATTTT
14 . . TRBJ2-2 TRBV11-3 CASNTGRNTGELFF TGTGCCAGCAATACAGGCAGAAACACCGGGGAGCTGTTTTTT
15 . TRBD2 TRBJ2-7 TRBV18 CASSPEGLKFYEQYF TGTGCCAGCTCACCAGAGGGACTAAAGTTCTACGAGCAGTACTTC
13 once . TRBJ1-1 TRBV30 CAWRDTDYTEAFF TGTGCCTGGAGGGACACAGACTACACTGAAGCTTTCTTT